These 3 T cell receptor beta chains came from one sample sequenced in a study of T-cell reconstitution after alpha-beta-depleted transplantation in children. Library preparation (for TCRbeta) was performed with unique molecular identifiers. From the PCR reads, TCRdb called clonotypes with MiXCR, one entry per CDR3 protein. The sample includes about 580,000 distinct CDR3 sequences, more than 20% of them seen just once. The sample here was PBMCs, mostly from graft donor cells, taken 360 days after TCRalphabeta/CD19-depleted stem cell transplant. All receptors derive from a boy under two years old who had a stem cell transplant for acute myeloid leukemia, so the T cells may come from the graft donor.

The chain links TRBV6-5 to TRBJ1-1; a possible D gene is TRBD1 (6 bases). This CDR3 contains 15 residues. V was clipped by 0 bases and J by 7 bases, with 15 bases between them. CDR1 MNHEY and CDR2 SVGAGI come from the germline V gene. The CDR3 nucleotides are TGTGCCAGCAGTTACTCGGACAGTAGAAGCGGTGAAGCTTTCTTT. Residues: CASSYSDSRSGEAFF.

The table lists this clonotype with a few counts. The V and J genes are TRBV20-1 and TRBJ2-1; TRBD1 might be the D (5 bases). The germline gives CDR1 DFQATT, CDR2 SNEGSKA (reference sequence). The CDR3 contains 15 residues. Trimming took off 0 bases at V and 2 bases at J, with 11 bases between the two ends. In nucleotides, the CDR3 is TGCAGTGCTAGAGACTCGACAGACGCCTACAATGAGCAGTTCTTC. This translates into CSARDSTDAYNEQFF.

This clonotype was counted between two and nine times. It may be a read error: a sequence one base away is much more abundant. This chain joins TRBV3-1 and TRBJ2-3; D gene ambiguous. CDR3 length: 12 residues. Germline CDR1 and CDR2: LGHDT and YNNKEL (reference sequence). The V and J ends lost 3 bases and 2 bases respectively, with 3 bases between them. CDR3 nucleotide sequence: TGTGCCAGCAGCCACCACACAGATACGCAGTATTTT. Its protein product is CASSHHTDTQYF.